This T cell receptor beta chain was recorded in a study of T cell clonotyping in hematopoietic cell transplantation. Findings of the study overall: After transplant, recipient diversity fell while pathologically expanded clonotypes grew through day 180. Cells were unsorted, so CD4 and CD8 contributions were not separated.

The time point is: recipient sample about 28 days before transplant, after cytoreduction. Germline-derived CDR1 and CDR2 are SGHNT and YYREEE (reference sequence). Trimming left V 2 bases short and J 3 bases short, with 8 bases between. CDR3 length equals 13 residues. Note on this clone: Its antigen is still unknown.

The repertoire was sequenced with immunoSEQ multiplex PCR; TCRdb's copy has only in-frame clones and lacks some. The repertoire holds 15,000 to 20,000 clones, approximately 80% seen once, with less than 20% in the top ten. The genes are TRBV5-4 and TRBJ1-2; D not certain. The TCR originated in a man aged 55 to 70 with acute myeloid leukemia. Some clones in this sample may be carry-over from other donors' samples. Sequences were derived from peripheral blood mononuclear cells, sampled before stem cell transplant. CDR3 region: CASSFGGHYGYTF. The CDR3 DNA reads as TGTGCCAGCAGCTTTGGAGGGCACTATGGCTACACCTTC.